Shown below are 16 T cell receptor beta chains from a single sample sequenced in a study of blood T cells in healthy people across ages. Then a second PCR, running about 6 to 12 cycles, was carried out with a sample-barcoded 5' primer and a J-beta primer mix. TCRdb called the 5' RACE reads again in MiXCR, with one record for every CDR3 protein. The sample contains some 760,000 distinct CDR3 sequences, just under 25% of which appear only once. In addition, the sample was reused for a study of T cells of mothers and their children.

Material for sequencing was blood. Receptor source: a boy younger than 18 in good health.

The rearrangement links TRBV18 to TRBJ2-1, with D hard to call. Trimming took off 3 bases at V and 6 bases at J, with 9 bases between the two ends. This CDR3 contains 13 residues. Germline V gene sequence: CDR1 KGHSH, CDR2 LQKENI. CDR3 region: CASSPDEPNEQFF. The CDR3 DNA sequence: TGTGCCAGCTCACCGGACGAACCCAATGAGCAGTTCTTC. The full variable domain, rest sourced from reference TRBV18 and TRBJ2-1, is NAGVMQNPRHLVRRRGQEARLRCSPMKGHSHVYWYRQLPEEGLKFMVYLQKENIIDESGMPKERFSAEFPKEGPSILRIQQVVRGDSAAYFCASSPDEPNEQFFGPGTRLTVL.

This clonotype occurred once. The gene calls are TRBV6-2 or TRBV6-3 and TRBJ2-2, with TRBD2 as a possible D gene (6 bases). There are 16 residues in the CDR3. Between the trimmed V and J ends, which lost 6 bases and 2 bases, there was a span of 16 bases. The germline V gene has CDR1 MNHEY and CDR2 SVGEGT. Here the CDR3 DNA reads TGTGCCAGCAGGACCGCGGGGCATATTAACACCGGGGAGCTGTTTTTT. Its protein is CASRTAGHINTGELFF.

This clonotype has more than one count but fewer than ten. The chain combines TRBV7-9 with TRBJ2-5; no definite D call. The J call is doubtful: the DNA matches TRBJ2-1 better. Germline CDR1 SEHNR, CDR2 FQNEAQ (reference sequence). The CDR3 extends over 17 amino acids. The chain's CDR3 is CASSLPVAVTLTNEQFF. DNA of the CDR3: TGTGCCAGCAGCTTACCTGTGGCGGTAACCCTCACGAATGAGCAGTTCTTC.

There are a few counts of this clonotype. The gene calls are TRBV11-2 and TRBJ2-5; possible D gene TRBD2, 6 bases. The germline V gene encodes CDR1 SGHAT and CDR2 FQNNGV. Trimming cost V 0 bases and J 10 bases, with 18 bases left between them. The CDR3 length is 15 residues. CDR3 region: CASSLEGGPPRDQYF. The DNA of the CDR3 is TGTGCCAGCAGCTTAGAGGGAGGACCACCAAGGGACCAGTACTTC.

The sample holds a few counts of this clonotype. This chain joins TRBV19 and TRBJ2-1; possibly TRBD2 for D (5 bases). V lost 3 bases to trimming and J lost 4 bases, with 16 bases between them. The V gene's germline CDR1 is LNHDA and CDR2 SQIVND (reference sequence). The CDR3 is 16 residues long. In nucleotides, the CDR3 is TGTGCCAGTAGTATGGATCGCCGAGGAGGTTACAATGAGCAGTTCTTC. This codes for CASSMDRRGGYNEQFF.

J is TRBJ1-1 and V is TRBV28; D call uncertain. Germline V lookup: CDR1 MDHEN, CDR2 SYDVKM. V shed 2 bases and J shed 3 bases, with 10 bases lying between them. The CDR3 has 14 residues. The CDR3 DNA is TGTGCCAGCAGTTTAAGGGAAGAGGACACTGAAGCTTTCTTT. Encoded protein: CASSLREEDTEAFF.

This clonotype was seen only a few times. The chain joins TRBV6-5 to TRBJ2-6; D gene ambiguous. Germline V gene data show CDR1 as MNHEY and CDR2 as SVGAGI. The CDR3 extends over 13 amino acids. Trimming took off 10 bases at V and 0 bases at J, with 7 bases between the two ends. CDR3 sequence (DNA): TGTGCCACCTCCCGCTCTGGGGCCAACGTCCTGACTTTC. Encoded protein: CATSRSGANVLTF.

The V gene is TRBV19, the J gene TRBJ2-5; D is unclear. The DNA end is more similar to TRBJ2-7, so the J call may be wrong. Germline V CDR1 and CDR2: LNHDA, SQIVND (reference sequence). CDR3 length: 12 amino acids. The CDR3 loop is CASSKTVDEQYF. For the CDR3, the DNA is TGTGCCAGTAGTAAGACGGTGGACGAGCAGTACTTC.

This clonotype was picked up a small number of times. The chain has TRBV27 and TRBJ2-5, with TRBD2 identical over 11 bases. The better agreement between TRBJ2-7 and the DNA end casts doubt on the J call. Germline V gives CDR1 MNHEY, CDR2 SMNVEV (reference sequence). CDR3 length: 14 amino acids. CDR3 coding DNA: TGTGCCAGCAGAACTAGCGGGAGACCTTACGAGCAGTACTTC. Protein product: CASRTSGRPYEQYF.

V is TRBV6-6 and J is TRBJ2-5, with D possibly called TRBD1 or TRBD2 (5 bases each). With 3 bases removed from V and 4 bases from J, the gap between germline ends came to 12 bases. In germline, CDR1 is MNHNY, CDR2 SVGAGI (reference sequence). This CDR3 region has 14 residues. The chain's CDR3 is CASSYSGTVETQYF. DNA for the CDR3: TGTGCCAGCAGTTATTCAGGGACCGTAGAGACCCAGTACTTC.

This chain connects TRBV20-1 to TRBJ2-5, with D uncertain. V dropped 3 bases and J dropped 1 base, with 6 bases sitting between them. Looked up from germline, CDR1 is DFQATT and CDR2 is SNEGSKA (reference sequence). The CDR3 sequence is 12 residues long. CDR3 coding DNA: TGCAGTGCTAGCCAGTTCCAAGAGACCCAGTACTTC. It translates to CSASQFQETQYF.

V and J are TRBV20-1 and TRBJ2-7; TRBD1 aligns across 10 bases. This CDR3 has 13 amino acids. CDR1 DFQATT and CDR2 SNEGSKA come from the germline V gene (reference sequence). V lost 3 bases, J lost 6 bases, and 5 bases stayed unmatched. The CDR3 DNA follows: TGCAGTGCTAGCGGGACAGGGGAGTTCGAGCAGTACTTC. Translating gives CSASGTGEFEQYF.

The V gene is TRBV20-1, the J gene TRBJ1-6, with D tentatively TRBD1 (5 bases). CDR3 length equals 14 residues. The V and J ends lost 5 bases and 2 bases respectively, with 10 bases between them. Germline CDR1 DFQATT, CDR2 SNEGSKA (reference sequence). The CDR3 DNA reads as TGCAGTGCTCACCGGGACCCCTATAATTCACCCCTCCACTTT. As protein: CSAHRDPYNSPLHF.

The chain recombines TRBV5-6 with TRBJ2-1; TRBD2 agrees at 10 bases. V gave up 2 bases and J gave up 8 bases; unmatched junction bases: 7. The CDR3 consists of 15 residues. Germline CDR1 SGHDT, CDR2 YYEEEE. The CDR3 DNA sequence: TGTGCCAGCAGCTTTTCTAGCGGGAGCCCCCATGAGCAGTTCTTC. Protein product: CASSFSSGSPHEQFF.

This chain uses TRBV3-1 with TRBJ2-1, with TRBD1 identical over 10 bases. Trimming at V came to 7 bases and at J to 2 bases, leaving 2 bases not matched to a gene. In germline, CDR1 is LGHDT, CDR2 YNNKEL (reference sequence). The CDR3 runs to 14 residues. The CDR3 loop is CASTDRGPYNEQFF. The CDR3 DNA reads as TGTGCCAGCACAGACAGGGGGCCCTACAATGAGCAGTTCTTC.

This clonotype turned up a few times. The chain carries TRBV25-1 and TRBJ2-4; 7 nucleotides align to TRBD1. The germline gives CDR1 MGHDK, CDR2 SYGVNS. Trimming at V came to 8 bases and at J to 3 bases, leaving 4 bases not matched to a gene. The CDR3 extends over 13 amino acids. The CDR3 DNA reads as TGTGCCAGCCAGGACAGGTTCAAAAACATTCAGTACTTC. This sequence encodes CASQDRFKNIQYF.